This TCR beta chain stems from a study of early T cells in non-severe SARS-CoV-2 infection. MiXCR was run by TCRdb on the 5' RACE reads, yielding one entry per CDR3 protein. The sample holds tens of thousands of distinct CDR3 sequences; approximately 5.8% are singletons and the top ten take 7.6%. V lost 5 bases, J lost 5 bases, and 15 bases lay in between. The CDR3 contains 13 residues. Germline CDR1 and CDR2: GTSNPN and SVGIG (reference sequence). This clonotype occurred many times. The rearrangement links TRBV30 to TRBJ1-2, with a weak D call TRBD1 (5 bases). The sequencing sample was made of whole blood. This receptor was taken from an adult who was a healthcare worker with PCR-confirmed SARS-CoV-2 infection or an uninfected control (not recorded which). DNA of the CDR3: TGTGCCTGGGGTCGGGACCGACCTTATGGCTACACCTTC. This sequence encodes CAWGRDRPYGYTF. Drawing the rest from reference TRBV30 and TRBJ1-2, the complete variable domain is SQTIHQWPATLVQPVGSPLSLECTVEGTSNPNLYWYRQAAGRGLQLLFYSVGIGQISSEVPQNLSASRPQDRQFILSSKKLLLSDSGFYLCAWGRDRPYGYTFGSGTRLTVV.